The rows below give T cell receptor beta chains drawn from one sample of a study of shared clonotypes between healthy human individuals. Sequencing was performed with immunoSEQ multiplex PCR; in TCRdb, only in-frame clones are kept and a portion is missing. The sample lists about 980,000 clones; less than 85% were seen once. Sequencing was done on a sample of memory CD4+ T cells sorted from blood. The receptors shown here come from a man aged 18 to 29 in good health. CDR3s include the opening cysteine and the closing phenylalanine or tryptophan. The order of the fields is D gene, V gene, clone size, J gene, CDR3 protein, CDR3 DNA. D genes are given only for firm matches. Some rows mark clone size as missing; the rest say once, few, many or name a class of expanded clone.

d_gene: NA; v_gene: TRBV2; abundance: NA; j_gene: TRBJ1-5; CDR3aa: CASSEGTRSQPQHF; CDR3nt: TGTGCCAGCAGTGAAGGGACCCGCTCTCAGCCCCAGCATTTT
d_gene: NA; v_gene: TRBV11-1; abundance: once; j_gene: TRBJ1-2; CDR3aa: CASSLGVGYGYTF; CDR3nt: TGTGCCAGCAGCTTAGGGGTCGGCTATGGCTACACCTTC
d_gene: NA; v_gene: TRBV7-2; abundance: NA; j_gene: TRBJ2-1; CDR3aa: CASSKPPLNNEQFF; CDR3nt: TGTGCCAGCAGCAAACCCCCACTGAACAATGAGCAGTTCTTC
d_gene: NA; v_gene: TRBV7-2; abundance: NA; j_gene: TRBJ2-5; CDR3aa: CASSKTPQETQYF; CDR3nt: TGTGCCAGCAGCAAGACTCCCCAAGAGACCCAGTACTTC
d_gene: TRBD2; v_gene: TRBV19; abundance: NA; j_gene: TRBJ2-1; CDR3aa: CASSISVAGGYNEQFF; CDR3nt: TGTGCCAGTAGTATCTCAGTGGCGGGGGGCTACAATGAGCAGTTCTTC
d_gene: NA; v_gene: TRBV18; abundance: NA; j_gene: TRBJ1-6; CDR3aa: CASSPGVSNSPLHF; CDR3nt: TGTGCCAGCTCACCGGGTGTATCTAATTCACCCCTCCACTTT
d_gene: NA; v_gene: TRBV6-1; abundance: NA; j_gene: TRBJ1-6; CDR3aa: CASSQAGEGSSYNSPLHF; CDR3nt: TGTGCCAGCAGTCAAGCAGGTGAGGGGAGCTCCTATAATTCACCCCTCCACTTT
d_gene: NA; v_gene: TRBV5-4; abundance: NA; j_gene: TRBJ1-6; CDR3aa: CASSLERGANSPLHF; CDR3nt: TGTGCCAGCAGCTTGGAACGGGGGGCCAACTCACCCCTCCACTTT
d_gene: NA; v_gene: TRBV7-8; abundance: once; j_gene: TRBJ2-2; CDR3aa: CASSPHERLATGELFF; CDR3nt: TGTGCCAGCAGCCCCCACGAGAGGTTGGCCACCGGGGAGCTGTTTTTT
d_gene: NA; v_gene: TRBV28; abundance: NA; j_gene: TRBJ1-6; CDR3aa: CASSPRLNSPLHF; CDR3nt: TGTGCCAGCAGTCCGCGGTTGAATTCACCCCTCCACTTT
d_gene: NA; v_gene: TRBV18; abundance: NA; j_gene: TRBJ1-2; CDR3aa: CASSPTEDYGYTF; CDR3nt: TGTGCCAGCTCACCAACAGAGGACTATGGCTACACCTTC
d_gene: NA; v_gene: TRBV28; abundance: NA; j_gene: TRBJ2-2; CDR3aa: CASSPAAAGNTGELFF; CDR3nt: TGTGCCAGCAGTCCCGCCGCAGCGGGGAACACCGGGGAGCTGTTTTTT
d_gene: NA; v_gene: TRBV7-8; abundance: NA; j_gene: TRBJ1-2; CDR3aa: CASSLLPRTANYGYTF; CDR3nt: TGTGCCAGCAGCTTACTGCCCAGGACAGCAAACTATGGCTACACCTTC
d_gene: TRBD1; v_gene: TRBV4-1; abundance: NA; j_gene: TRBJ2-5; CDR3aa: CASSQGRQGQETQYF; CDR3nt: TGCGCCAGCAGCCAGGGTCGACAGGGCCAAGAGACCCAGTACTTC
d_gene: NA; v_gene: TRBV11-2; abundance: NA; j_gene: TRBJ1-3; CDR3aa: CASSLDGVGSGNTIYF; CDR3nt: TGTGCCAGCAGCTTAGATGGAGTGGGCTCTGGAAACACCATATATTTT
d_gene: TRBD1; v_gene: TRBV5-1; abundance: NA; j_gene: TRBJ2-5; CDR3aa: CASSLGQGAPETQYF; CDR3nt: TGCGCCAGCAGCTTGGGACAGGGGGCGCCTGAGACCCAGTACTTC
d_gene: TRBD1; v_gene: TRBV2; abundance: NA; j_gene: TRBJ1-5; CDR3aa: CASSGTGVLPQHF; CDR3nt: TGTGCCAGCAGTGGGACAGGGGTCTTGCCCCAGCATTTT
d_gene: NA; v_gene: TRBV10-3; abundance: NA; j_gene: TRBJ2-7; CDR3aa: CAISANRGEYEQYF; CDR3nt: TGTGCCATCAGTGCAAATCGAGGGGAATACGAGCAGTACTTC
d_gene: NA; v_gene: TRBV4-1; abundance: once; j_gene: TRBJ1-5; CDR3aa: CASSQERTDSNQPQHF; CDR3nt: TGCGCCAGCAGCCAAGAACGGACGGATAGCAATCAGCCCCAGCATTTT
d_gene: NA; v_gene: TRBV19; abundance: NA; j_gene: TRBJ1-1; CDR3aa: CASSNREMNTEAFF; CDR3nt: TGTGCCAGTAGTAACAGGGAAATGAACACTGAAGCTTTCTTT
d_gene: TRBD1; v_gene: TRBV28; abundance: NA; j_gene: TRBJ2-7; CDR3aa: CASIDPGQGADEQYF; CDR3nt: TGTGCCAGCATCGACCCAGGACAGGGGGCTGACGAGCAGTACTTC
d_gene: TRBD1; v_gene: TRBV9; abundance: NA; j_gene: TRBJ1-6; CDR3aa: CASSVGSRGDNSPLHF; CDR3nt: TGTGCCAGCAGCGTCGGGTCCAGGGGGGATAATTCACCCCTCCACTTT
d_gene: TRBD1; v_gene: TRBV2; abundance: NA; j_gene: TRBJ1-5; CDR3aa: CASSKDRDPRQPQHF; CDR3nt: TGTGCCAGCAGCAAAGACAGGGACCCACGGCAGCCCCAGCATTTT
d_gene: NA; v_gene: TRBV2; abundance: once; j_gene: TRBJ1-2; CDR3aa: CASADQRGAYGYTF; CDR3nt: TGTGCCAGCGCCGATCAGAGGGGGGCTTATGGCTACACCTTC
d_gene: NA; v_gene: TRBV5-4; abundance: few; j_gene: TRBJ1-6; CDR3aa: CASSLGGTGGSPLHF; CDR3nt: TGTGCCAGCAGCTTGGGGGGCACAGGCGGTTCACCCCTCCACTTT
d_gene: NA; v_gene: TRBV18; abundance: NA; j_gene: TRBJ2-5; CDR3aa: CASSRGAEKTQYF; CDR3nt: TGTGCCAGCTCACGAGGGGCCGAAAAGACCCAGTACTTC
d_gene: TRBD1; v_gene: TRBV11-2; abundance: NA; j_gene: TRBJ1-1; CDR3aa: CASRHGQGNTEAFF; CDR3nt: TGTGCCAGCAGACACGGACAGGGGAACACTGAAGCTTTCTTT
d_gene: NA; v_gene: TRBV6-6; abundance: once; j_gene: TRBJ2-7; CDR3aa: CASSPLYEQYF; CDR3nt: TGTGCCAGCAGCCCCTTATACGAGCAGTACTTC
d_gene: NA; v_gene: TRBV11-2; abundance: once; j_gene: TRBJ2-5; CDR3aa: CASSAGETQYF; CDR3nt: TGTGCCAGCAGCGCAGGAGAGACCCAGTACTTC
d_gene: NA; v_gene: TRBV5-1; abundance: NA; j_gene: TRBJ2-1; CDR3aa: CASSLEDFLNEQFF; CDR3nt: TGCGCCAGCAGCCTTGAGGACTTTCTTAATGAGCAGTTCTTC
d_gene: TRBD1; v_gene: TRBV7-6; abundance: NA; j_gene: TRBJ2-5; CDR3aa: CASSRGQGETQYF; CDR3nt: TGTGCCAGCAGCCGGGGACAGGGGGAGACCCAGTACTTC
d_gene: TRBD1; v_gene: TRBV5-8; abundance: NA; j_gene: TRBJ1-2; CDR3aa: CASSPGQGANYGYTF; CDR3nt: TGTGCCAGCAGCCCCGGACAGGGGGCTAACTATGGCTACACCTTC
d_gene: TRBD1; v_gene: TRBV15; abundance: NA; j_gene: TRBJ1-4; CDR3aa: CATSGQDRGQKLFF; CDR3nt: TGTGCCACCAGCGGACAGGACAGGGGTCAAAAACTGTTTTTT
d_gene: TRBD2; v_gene: TRBV5-1; abundance: NA; j_gene: TRBJ2-7; CDR3aa: CASSVGLAGGNSDQYF; CDR3nt: TGCGCCAGCAGCGTGGGGCTAGCGGGAGGGAACTCGGATCAGTACTTC
d_gene: TRBD2; v_gene: TRBV5-4; abundance: NA; j_gene: TRBJ2-2; CDR3aa: CASSLGAGAPPGELFF; CDR3nt: TGTGCCAGCAGCTTGGGAGCGGGGGCCCCCCCCGGGGAGCTGTTTTTT
d_gene: NA; v_gene: TRBV6-5; abundance: NA; j_gene: TRBJ2-2; CDR3aa: CASSKPTRNTGELFF; CDR3nt: TGTGCCAGCAGTAAACCCACAAGAAACACCGGGGAGCTGTTTTTT
d_gene: TRBD1; v_gene: TRBV7-3; abundance: NA; j_gene: TRBJ1-1; CDR3aa: CASSTGQAGRSAEAFF; CDR3nt: TGTGCCAGCAGCACCGGACAGGCGGGTAGGTCCGCTGAAGCTTTCTTT
d_gene: NA; v_gene: TRBV6-1; abundance: many; j_gene: TRBJ2-5; CDR3aa: CASSDVVETQYF; CDR3nt: TGTGCCAGCAGTGACGTGGTAGAGACCCAGTACTTC